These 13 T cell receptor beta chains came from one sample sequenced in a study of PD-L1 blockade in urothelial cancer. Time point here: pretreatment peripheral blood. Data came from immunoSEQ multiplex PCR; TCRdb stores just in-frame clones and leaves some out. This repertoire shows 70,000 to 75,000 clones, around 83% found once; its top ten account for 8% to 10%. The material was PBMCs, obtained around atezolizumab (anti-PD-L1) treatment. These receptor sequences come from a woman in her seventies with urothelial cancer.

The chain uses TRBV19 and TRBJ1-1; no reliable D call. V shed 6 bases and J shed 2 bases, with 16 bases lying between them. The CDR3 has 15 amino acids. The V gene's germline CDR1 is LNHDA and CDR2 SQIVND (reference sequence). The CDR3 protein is CASSPAETTNTEAFF. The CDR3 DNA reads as TGTGCCAGTAGCCCTGCCGAGACAACCAACACTGAAGCTTTCTTT. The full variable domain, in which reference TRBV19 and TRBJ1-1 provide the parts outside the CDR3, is DGGITQSPKYLFRKEGQNVTLSCEQNLNHDAMYWYRQDPGQGLRLIYYSQIVNDFQKGDIAEGYSVSREKKESFPLTVTSAQKNPTAFYLCASSPAETTNTEAFFGQGTRLTVV.

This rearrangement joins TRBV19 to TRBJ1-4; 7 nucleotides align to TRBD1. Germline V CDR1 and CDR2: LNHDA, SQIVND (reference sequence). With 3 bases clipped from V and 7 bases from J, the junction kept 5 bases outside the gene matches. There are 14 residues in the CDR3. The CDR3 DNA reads TGTGCCAGTAGTATCCAGGGGGTCGGTGAAAAACTGTTTTTT. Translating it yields CASSIQGVGEKLFF.

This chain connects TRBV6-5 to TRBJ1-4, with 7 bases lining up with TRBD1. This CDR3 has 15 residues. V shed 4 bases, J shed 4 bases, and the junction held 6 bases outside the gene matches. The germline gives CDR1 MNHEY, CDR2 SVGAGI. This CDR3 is CASSSQTGSNEKLFF. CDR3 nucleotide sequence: TGTGCCAGCAGTTCCCAGACAGGGAGTAATGAAAAACTGTTTTTT.

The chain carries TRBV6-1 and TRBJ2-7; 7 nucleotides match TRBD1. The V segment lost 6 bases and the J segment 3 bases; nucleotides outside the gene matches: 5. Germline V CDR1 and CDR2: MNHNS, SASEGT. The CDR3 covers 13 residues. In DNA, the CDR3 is TGTGCCAGCAGGCTACAGGGGTACTACGAGCAGTACTTC. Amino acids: CASRLQGYYEQYF.

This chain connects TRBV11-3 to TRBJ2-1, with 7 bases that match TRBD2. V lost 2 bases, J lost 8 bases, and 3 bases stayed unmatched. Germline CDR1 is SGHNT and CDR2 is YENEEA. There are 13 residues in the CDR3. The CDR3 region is CASSLNRGDEQFF. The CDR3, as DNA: TGTGCCAGCAGCTTAAATCGGGGGGATGAGCAGTTCTTC. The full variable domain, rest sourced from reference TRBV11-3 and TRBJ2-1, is EAGVVQSPRYKIIEKKQPVAFWCNPISGHNTLYWYLQNLGQGPELLIRYENEEAVDDSQLPKDRFSAERLKGVDSTLKIQPAELGDSAVYLCASSLNRGDEQFFGPGTRLTVL.

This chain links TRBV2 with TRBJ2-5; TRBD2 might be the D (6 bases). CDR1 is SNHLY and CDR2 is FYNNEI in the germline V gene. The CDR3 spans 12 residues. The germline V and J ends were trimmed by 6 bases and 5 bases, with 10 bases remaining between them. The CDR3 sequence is CASRLAGETQYF. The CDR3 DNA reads TGTGCCAGCAGACTAGCCGGGGAGACCCAGTACTTC.

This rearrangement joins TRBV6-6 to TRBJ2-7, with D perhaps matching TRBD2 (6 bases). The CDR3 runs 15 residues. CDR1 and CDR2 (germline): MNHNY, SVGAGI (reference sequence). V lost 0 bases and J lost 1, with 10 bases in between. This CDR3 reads CASSYSSSASYEQYF. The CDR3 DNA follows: TGTGCCAGCAGTTACTCGTCTAGCGCATCCTACGAGCAGTACTTC.

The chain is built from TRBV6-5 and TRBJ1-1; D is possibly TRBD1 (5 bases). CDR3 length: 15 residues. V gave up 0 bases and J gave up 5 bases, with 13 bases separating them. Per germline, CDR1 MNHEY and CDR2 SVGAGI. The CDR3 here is CASSYSRVSGTEAFF. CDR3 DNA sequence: TGTGCCAGCAGTTACTCCAGGGTTAGTGGTACTGAAGCTTTCTTT.

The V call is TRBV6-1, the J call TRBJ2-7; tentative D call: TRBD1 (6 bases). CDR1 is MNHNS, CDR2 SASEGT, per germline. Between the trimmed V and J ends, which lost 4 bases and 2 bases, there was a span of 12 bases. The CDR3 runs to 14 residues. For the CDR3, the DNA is TGTGCCAGCAGTGCGAGACAGGCTACCTACGAGCAGTACTTC. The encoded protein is CASSARQATYEQYF.

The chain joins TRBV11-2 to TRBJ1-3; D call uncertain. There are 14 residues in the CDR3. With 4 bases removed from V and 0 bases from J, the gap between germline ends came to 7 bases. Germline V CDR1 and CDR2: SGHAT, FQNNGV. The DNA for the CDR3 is TGTGCCAGCAGCTCAGTCCACTCTGGAAACACCATATATTTT. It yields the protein CASSSVHSGNTIYF.

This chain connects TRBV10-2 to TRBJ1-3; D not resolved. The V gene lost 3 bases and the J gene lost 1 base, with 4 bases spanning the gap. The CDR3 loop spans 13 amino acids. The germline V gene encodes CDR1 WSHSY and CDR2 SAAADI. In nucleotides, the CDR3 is TGCGCCAGCAGTGAACAGTCTGGAAACACCATATATTTT. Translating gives CASSEQSGNTIYF.

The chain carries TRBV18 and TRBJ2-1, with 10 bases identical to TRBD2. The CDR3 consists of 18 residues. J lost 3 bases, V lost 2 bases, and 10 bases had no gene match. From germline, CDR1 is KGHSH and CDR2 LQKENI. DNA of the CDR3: TGTGCCAGCTCACCAAAGGCCAAAGCGGGAGGGATCTACAATGAGCAGTTCTTC. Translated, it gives CASSPKAKAGGIYNEQFF. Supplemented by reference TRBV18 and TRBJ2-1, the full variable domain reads NAGVMQNPRHLVRRRGQEARLRCSPMKGHSHVYWYRQLPEEGLKFMVYLQKENIIDESGMPKERFSAEFPKEGPSILRIQQVVRGDSAAYFCASSPKAKAGGIYNEQFFGPGTRLTVL.

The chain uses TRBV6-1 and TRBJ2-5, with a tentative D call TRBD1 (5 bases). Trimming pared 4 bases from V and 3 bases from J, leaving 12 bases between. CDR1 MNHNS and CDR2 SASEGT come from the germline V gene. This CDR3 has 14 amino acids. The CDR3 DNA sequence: TGTGCCAGCAGTGTCTCCGACAGAGAAGAGACCCAGTACTTC. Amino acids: CASSVSDREETQYF.